This is a list of T cell receptor beta chains from one sample in a study of beta chain features in type 1 diabetes. Only in-frame clones appear in the TCRdb table, and some are missing; sequencing was by immunoSEQ multiplex PCR. The sample consists of approximately 730,000 clones, under 15% of them appearing once. The sequencing sample was made of naive CD4+ T cells from blood. All receptors come from a man aged 18 to 29 with type 1 diabetes. Both conserved end residues are part of each CDR3.

TRBJ1-6,TRBV14,CASSLPGGGSPLHF
TRBJ2-5,TRBV7-9,CASSLVLTSGIQETQYF
TRBJ2-7,TRBV5-1,CASSVDGEGAREQYF
TRBJ1-1,TRBV30,CAWSTPRSRGPRGTEAFF
TRBJ1-2,TRBV7-9,CASHRSLGNYGYTF
TRBJ2-1,TRBV5-1,CASSASGQSYNEQFF
TRBJ1-1,TRBV4-1,CASSQDRSTEAFF
TRBJ1-2,TRBV25-1,CASSDSGGGRYGYTF
TRBJ1-1,TRBV10-3,CAIKGRLNTEAFF
TRBJ2-6,TRBV7-2,CASSPTLVGANVLTF
TRBJ1-2,TRBV30,CAWSQGGNYGYTF
TRBJ2-7,TRBV11-1,CASSGRDRGYEQYF
TRBJ2-5,TRBV29-1,CSVDGGTTQETQYF
TRBJ1-1,TRBV28,CASKIERMNTEAFF
TRBJ2-6,TRBV7-3,CASSSTGESSGANVLTF
TRBJ2-7,TRBV27,CASRSISYEQYF
TRBJ1-5,TRBV6-1,CASSEPRAGNSNQPQHF
TRBJ1-6,TRBV6-1,CASSSDGGNSPLHF
TRBJ1-2,TRBV7-2,CASSSPRNLGYTF
TRBJ1-1,TRBV9,CASSVTPTEMNTEAFF
TRBJ1-2,TRBV27,CASSPETGGNYGYTF
TRBJ2-6,TRBV6-1,CASSDAGAGANVLTF
TRBJ2-5,TRBV14,CASRPTAKETQYF
TRBJ1-1,TRBV2,CASSELGTVNTEAFF
TRBJ2-7,TRBV18,CASSPHRDSSYEQYF
TRBJ1-2,TRBV14,CASSQEDVWGGYTF
TRBJ2-1,TRBV30,CAWRGYNEQFF
TRBJ1-6,TRBV27,CASSSDRINSPLHF
TRBJ1-2,TRBV29-1,CSTYPRGRVFDGYTF
TRBJ2-7,TRBV6-5,CASSYVSYEQYF
TRBJ2-7,TRBV18,CASSPPGRSYEQYF
TRBJ1-2,TRBV15,CATSRVPSTNYGYTF
TRBJ2-7,TRBV7-2,CASSLAQGPYEQYF
TRBJ2-7,TRBV7-2,CASSPIPNSYEQYF
TRBJ2-7,TRBV6-6,CASSLGQTLGPYF
TRBJ1-1,TRBV2,CATDRLNTEAFF
TRBJ1-5,TRBV30,CAWSDDSNQPQHF